Given below is one TCR beta chain in context. Its antigen is unknown. The record originates from a study of cytomegalovirus exposure and HLA in healthy donors. Background on the study: There were approximately 400 genotyped donors. Of these, 81% fell in the genetic ancestry cluster associated with self-reported Caucasian donors. The study's findings and limits: The authors later found TCR association rates varying by HLA locus, with DRB1 most and HLA-C fewest.

The germline V and J ends were trimmed by 1 base and 4 bases, with 10 bases remaining between them. Germline V gives CDR1 SGHVS, CDR2 FQNEAQ. The CDR3 consists of 14 residues. 60 Vbeta and 13 Jbeta primers were used in PCR. Clones were sequenced by immunoSEQ multiplex PCR, and TCRdb holds only the in-frame ones, with some missing. The profile shows some 67,000 clones, 80% to 90% of them singletons. This receptor was identified in a woman in her twenties or thirties in good health and CMV-seropositive. The V gene is TRBV7-8, the J gene TRBJ1-1, with D maybe TRBD1 (6 bases). The specimen sequenced was PBMCs. In DNA form, the CDR3 reads TGTGCCAGCAGCTTAGATCGAGGGGGCACTGAAGCTTTCTTT. Encoded protein: CASSLDRGGTEAFF. The full variable domain, completed using reference TRBV7-8 and TRBJ1-1, is GAGVSQSPRYKVAKRGQDVALRCDPISGHVSLFWYQQALGQGPEFLTYFQNEAQLDKSGLPSDRFFAERPEGSVSTLKIQRTQQEDSAVYLCASSLDRGGTEAFFGQGTRLTVV.